This TCR beta chain came from a study of Tregs in tolerant kidney transplant recipients. Study outcomes and limitations: The most relevant donor-specific Treg TCRbeta repertoire apparently came from expansion with activated donor B cells. Antigen-driven expansion was suggested because donor-specific Tregs expanded more than all Tregs in tolerant patients.

V was trimmed by 5 bases and J by 8 bases, leaving 18 bases between them. Germline V gene lookup returns CDR1 MNHEY and CDR2 SMNVEV (reference sequence). CDR3 length equals 15 residues. Unstimulated regulatory T cells (CD4+CD25+CD127-), CD4+CD25- non-regulatory cells, CD4 and CD8 cells were FACS-sorted from thawed PBMCs. Method: immunoSEQ multiplex PCR; TCRdb's copy keeps in-frame clones and lacks some. The table has tens of thousands of clones, 95% to 98% seen once. This clone was observed once. The target antigen is unknown. J is TRBJ1-4 and V is TRBV27; weak D call: TRBD1 (6 bases). The sample consisted of CD4+ T cells from blood, taken before the transplant. The clonotype originates from a human donor who received a combined kidney and bone marrow transplant. The CDR3 sequence is CASSPETGAGEKLFF. CDR3 bases: TGTGCCAGCAGTCCAGAGACAGGAGCAGGAGAAAAACTGTTTTTT.